Included here is one T cell receptor (beta chain) sequence, with context. The repertoire was sequenced with immunoSEQ multiplex PCR; TCRdb's copy has only in-frame clones and lacks some. The table shows some 150,000 clones, with roughly 84% occurring only once. The entry originates in a study of blood T cell repertoires in COVID-19. Per the germline V gene, CDR1 is MNHEY and CDR2 is SVGAGI. The CDR3 extends over 15 amino acids. V trimming: 11 bases; J trimming: 4 bases; junction bases outside the gene matches: 13. The receptor was derived from a woman aged 60-75 years with COVID-19, enrolled during active disease. The chain employs TRBV6-5 and TRBJ1-4; TRBD1 agrees at 7 bases. The source material was peripheral blood. The CDR3 reads CASRDRGDLNEKLFF. CDR3 DNA sequence: TGTGCCTCCCGGGACAGAGGGGACCTTAATGAAAAACTGTTTTTT.